The present TCR beta chain was sequenced within a study of T cells after yellow fever vaccination. Study at large: Preparation of the low-cell-number fractions used SMART-Seq v4 Ultra Low Input.

V gave up 4 bases and J gave up 8 bases, with 13 bases separating them. The CDR3 spans 14 residues. The V gene's germline CDR1 is SGHRS and CDR2 YFSETQ. Template-switching 5'RACE yielded the TCR cDNA; a universal primer site and UMIs were added in the process. TCRdb reprocessed the 5' RACE reads via MiXCR and lists one record per CDR3 protein. The table has a few hundred thousand distinct CDR3 sequences, 4.1% seen once. Overall study results and limits: Abundant clonotypes from the bulk population could get into FACS-sorted repertoires as contaminants. Although the secondary response was weaker, it peaked faster, at day 5 versus 15.

This clonotype was counted at least ten times. Its antigen is undetermined. This sequence originates from a man younger than 30 who received the YFV17D yellow fever vaccine. The sample consisted of PBMCs, taken 5 days after the yellow fever booster vaccination. The chain carries TRBV5-1 and TRBJ1-6, with no clear D. The CDR3 DNA reads as TGCGCCAGCAGCCCGCAAATAGGAGATTCACCCCTCCACTTT. This translates into CASSPQIGDSPLHF.